This is a list of T cell receptor beta chains from one sample in a study of CD8 T cells in Susac syndrome. Using its own MiXCR run on the immunoSEQ multiplex PCR reads, TCRdb lists one record per CDR3 protein. Of fewer than 150,000 distinct CDR3 sequences in the sample, approximately 90% were seen once. Sequenced sample: CD8+ T cells from PBMCs. The receptor source for this set is a human donor with multiple sclerosis. Both conserved end residues are part of each CDR3. The D gene is left open where the match is weak. Size is stated for part of the rows, as once, few or many counts, or as a class when the clone is expanded.

d_gene: NA; abundance: NA; v_gene: TRBV24-1; j_gene: TRBJ2-2; CDR3aa: CATSDLGGRDDTGELFF; CDR3nt: TGTGCCACCAGTGATTTGGGGGGCAGGGACGACACCGGGGAGCTGTTTTTT
d_gene: NA; abundance: NA; v_gene: TRBV2; j_gene: TRBJ2-2; CDR3aa: CASRRYTGELFF; CDR3nt: TGTGCCAGCCGACGCTACACCGGGGAGCTGTTTTTT
d_gene: NA; abundance: NA; v_gene: TRBV15; j_gene: TRBJ2-7; CDR3aa: CATGTPSSYEQYF; CDR3nt: TGTGCCACCGGAACACCGAGCTCCTACGAGCAGTACTTC
d_gene: NA; abundance: few; v_gene: TRBV11-2; j_gene: TRBJ1-5; CDR3aa: CASSLGSGRQPQHF; CDR3nt: TGTGCCAGCAGCTTAGGGTCAGGCCGGCAGCCCCAGCATTTT
d_gene: NA; abundance: once; v_gene: TRBV5-1; j_gene: TRBJ2-5; CDR3aa: CASTLETQYF; CDR3nt: TGCGCCAGCACTTTGGAGACCCAGTACTTC
d_gene: NA; abundance: NA; v_gene: TRBV27; j_gene: TRBJ1-2; CDR3aa: CASSLRGLGGYTF; CDR3nt: TGTGCCAGCAGTTTACGAGGGCTCGGTGGCTACACCTTC
d_gene: NA; abundance: NA; v_gene: TRBV27; j_gene: TRBJ2-7; CDR3aa: CASSLGRAYEQYF; CDR3nt: TGTGCCAGCAGTTTAGGCAGGGCCTACGAGCAGTACTTC
d_gene: NA; abundance: NA; v_gene: TRBV7-8; j_gene: TRBJ1-2; CDR3aa: CASSPPGRLYGYTF; CDR3nt: TGTGCCAGCAGCCCTCCTGGAAGGCTATATGGCTACACCTTC
d_gene: NA; abundance: NA; v_gene: TRBV27; j_gene: TRBJ2-7; CDR3aa: CASSPTWGSRAEQYF; CDR3nt: TGTGCCAGCAGTCCTACCTGGGGTAGCCGCGCCGAGCAGTACTTC
d_gene: TRBD2; abundance: NA; v_gene: TRBV30; j_gene: TRBJ2-1; CDR3aa: CAWSSGLAGGIEYNEQFF; CDR3nt: TGTGCCTGGAGCTCGGGACTAGCGGGAGGGATAGAATACAATGAGCAGTTCTTC
d_gene: NA; abundance: NA; v_gene: TRBV30; j_gene: TRBJ2-7; CDR3aa: CAWRSERGANYEQYF; CDR3nt: TGTGCCTGGAGATCCGAGAGAGGGGCGAACTACGAGCAGTACTTC
d_gene: NA; abundance: NA; v_gene: TRBV7-9; j_gene: TRBJ2-3; CDR3aa: CASSPKLPVWDTQYF; CDR3nt: TGTGCCAGCAGCCCCAAACTCCCCGTTTGGGATACGCAGTATTTT
d_gene: NA; abundance: NA; v_gene: TRBV3-1; j_gene: TRBJ1-1; CDR3aa: CASSHPTMNTEAFF; CDR3nt: TGTGCCAGCAGCCATCCTACCATGAACACTGAAGCTTTCTTT
d_gene: TRBD1; abundance: NA; v_gene: TRBV11-2; j_gene: TRBJ1-2; CDR3aa: CASSLGTGHHGYTF; CDR3nt: TGTGCCAGCAGCTTAGGGACAGGGCACCATGGCTACACCTTC
d_gene: NA; abundance: NA; v_gene: TRBV5-1; j_gene: TRBJ1-1; CDR3aa: CASSLGLSTEAFF; CDR3nt: TGCGCCAGCAGCTTGGGGTTGAGCACTGAAGCTTTCTTT
d_gene: NA; abundance: NA; v_gene: TRBV3-1; j_gene: TRBJ1-1; CDR3aa: CASSQHGGAGVNTEAFF; CDR3nt: TGTGCCAGCAGCCAACACGGGGGCGCGGGGGTGAACACTGAAGCTTTCTTT
d_gene: NA; abundance: NA; v_gene: TRBV5-4; j_gene: TRBJ1-2; CDR3aa: CASTPQGGGNGYTF; CDR3nt: TGTGCCAGCACCCCACAAGGGGGAGGAAATGGCTACACCTTC
d_gene: NA; abundance: NA; v_gene: TRBV3-1; j_gene: TRBJ2-7; CDR3aa: CASSPDRFIYEQYF; CDR3nt: TGTGCCAGCAGTCCCGACAGGTTCATCTACGAGCAGTACTTC
d_gene: TRBD2; abundance: NA; v_gene: TRBV19; j_gene: TRBJ2-1; CDR3aa: CASTGILGTRTSGSSYNEQFF; CDR3nt: TGTGCCAGTACTGGAATATTAGGGACGAGGACTAGCGGTAGCTCCTACAATGAGCAGTTCTTC
d_gene: NA; abundance: NA; v_gene: TRBV29-1; j_gene: TRBJ2-7; CDR3aa: CSVRVTESSYEQYF; CDR3nt: TGCAGCGTTAGGGTAACGGAAAGCTCCTACGAGCAGTACTTC
d_gene: TRBD2; abundance: NA; v_gene: TRBV7-9; j_gene: TRBJ2-1; CDR3aa: CASSWPGTSGSAQFF; CDR3nt: TGTGCCAGCAGTTGGCCCGGGACTAGCGGGAGCGCGCAGTTCTTC
d_gene: TRBD2; abundance: NA; v_gene: TRBV28; j_gene: TRBJ2-3; CDR3aa: CASSLSASGGSTDTQYF; CDR3nt: TGTGCCAGCAGTTTATCGGCTAGCGGGGGGAGCACAGATACGCAGTATTTT
d_gene: TRBD2; abundance: NA; v_gene: TRBV7-2; j_gene: TRBJ2-1; CDR3aa: CAISPLASYNEQFF; CDR3nt: TGTGCCATCAGCCCACTAGCGAGCTACAATGAGCAGTTCTTC
d_gene: TRBD2; abundance: NA; v_gene: TRBV12-3/TRBV12-4; j_gene: TRBJ2-2; CDR3aa: CASSSGLAVTGELFF; CDR3nt: TGTGCCAGCAGTTCCGGACTAGCGGTAACCGGGGAGCTGTTTTTT
d_gene: TRBD1; abundance: NA; v_gene: TRBV7-9; j_gene: TRBJ1-2; CDR3aa: CASSLMGTGGYGYTF; CDR3nt: TGTGCCAGCAGCTTAATGGGCACAGGGGGCTATGGCTACACCTTC
d_gene: TRBD2; abundance: NA; v_gene: TRBV4-2; j_gene: TRBJ2-7; CDR3aa: CASSQSTSGTYEQYF; CDR3nt: TGTGCCAGCAGCCAGAGCACTAGCGGGACATACGAGCAGTACTTC
d_gene: NA; abundance: once; v_gene: TRBV7-9; j_gene: TRBJ1-1; CDR3aa: CASSLDLWTEAFF; CDR3nt: TGTGCCAGCAGCTTAGACTTGTGGACTGAAGCTTTCTTT
d_gene: TRBD2; abundance: NA; v_gene: TRBV28; j_gene: TRBJ2-3; CDR3aa: CASSFLLAGVTDTQYF; CDR3nt: TGTGCCAGCAGTTTCCTCCTAGCGGGAGTCACAGATACGCAGTATTTT
d_gene: TRBD1; abundance: NA; v_gene: TRBV29-1; j_gene: TRBJ1-4; CDR3aa: CSVWTGVTTNEKLFF; CDR3nt: TGCAGCGTTTGGACAGGGGTTACAACTAATGAAAAACTGTTTTTT
d_gene: NA; abundance: NA; v_gene: TRBV7-9; j_gene: TRBJ1-2; CDR3aa: CASSSRDARNYGYTF; CDR3nt: TGTGCCAGCAGCTCGCGGGACGCCCGTAACTATGGCTACACCTTC
d_gene: TRBD1; abundance: NA; v_gene: TRBV5-4; j_gene: TRBJ2-5; CDR3aa: CASSSGTGGLETQYF; CDR3nt: TGTGCCAGCAGCTCCGGGACAGGCGGGTTAGAGACCCAGTACTTC
d_gene: NA; abundance: NA; v_gene: TRBV18; j_gene: TRBJ2-7; CDR3aa: CASSPTDIYEQYF; CDR3nt: TGTGCCAGCTCACCTACAGACATATACGAGCAGTACTTC
d_gene: NA; abundance: NA; v_gene: TRBV20-1; j_gene: TRBJ2-1; CDR3aa: CSARDETTYNEQFF; CDR3nt: TGCAGTGCTAGAGATGAGACTACCTACAATGAGCAGTTCTTC
d_gene: TRBD2; abundance: NA; v_gene: TRBV29-1; j_gene: TRBJ2-7; CDR3aa: CSVVGGGGGIYEQYF; CDR3nt: TGCAGCGTTGTCGGTGGAGGCGGGGGGATTTACGAGCAGTACTTC
d_gene: NA; abundance: NA; v_gene: TRBV5-6; j_gene: TRBJ1-1; CDR3aa: CASSLPGLTEAFF; CDR3nt: TGTGCCAGCAGCTTGCCAGGGCTCACTGAAGCTTTCTTT
d_gene: NA; abundance: NA; v_gene: TRBV6-6; j_gene: TRBJ2-5; CDR3aa: CASRASGGTLETQYF; CDR3nt: TGTGCCAGCAGAGCGTCCGGTGGTACTTTGGAGACCCAGTACTTC
d_gene: TRBD1; abundance: NA; v_gene: TRBV12-3/TRBV12-4; j_gene: TRBJ1-2; CDR3aa: CASSPTTGQLATF; CDR3nt: TGTGCCAGCAGCCCCACAACGGGACAGTTGGCCACCTTC
d_gene: NA; abundance: NA; v_gene: TRBV4-1; j_gene: TRBJ1-2; CDR3aa: CASSQVGDAHGYTF; CDR3nt: TGCGCCAGCAGCCAGGTAGGGGACGCCCACGGCTACACCTTC
d_gene: NA; abundance: NA; v_gene: TRBV9; j_gene: TRBJ1-2; CDR3aa: CASSVVTGSNYGYTF; CDR3nt: TGTGCCAGCAGCGTAGTCACAGGGTCTAACTATGGCTACACCTTC
d_gene: TRBD1; abundance: once; v_gene: TRBV5-1; j_gene: TRBJ2-7; CDR3aa: CASSSPGTGSGTYEQYF; CDR3nt: TGCGCCAGCAGCTCCCCAGGGACAGGGTCGGGAACCTACGAGCAGTACTTC
d_gene: NA; abundance: NA; v_gene: TRBV5-1; j_gene: TRBJ2-3; CDR3aa: CASRSGSYTADTQYF; CDR3nt: TGCGCCAGCAGGTCCGGGTCTTATACGGCAGATACGCAGTATTTT
d_gene: TRBD1; abundance: NA; v_gene: TRBV6-5; j_gene: TRBJ2-7; CDR3aa: CASRGQGAREQYF; CDR3nt: TGTGCCAGCAGGGGACAGGGGGCGCGGGAGCAGTACTTC
d_gene: TRBD2; abundance: NA; v_gene: TRBV6-1; j_gene: TRBJ2-1; CDR3aa: CASRTSGRSSYNEQFF; CDR3nt: TGTGCCAGTAGGACTAGCGGGAGAAGCTCCTACAATGAGCAGTTCTTC
d_gene: NA; abundance: NA; v_gene: TRBV11-1; j_gene: TRBJ1-1; CDR3aa: CASSPHEGTEAFF; CDR3nt: TGTGCCAGCAGCCCGCACGAGGGGACTGAAGCTTTCTTT
d_gene: NA; abundance: NA; v_gene: TRBV27; j_gene: TRBJ2-3; CDR3aa: CASSFRGPTDTQYF; CDR3nt: TGTGCCAGCAGTTTCCGGGGGCCCACAGATACGCAGTATTTT
d_gene: TRBD2; abundance: NA; v_gene: TRBV7-2; j_gene: TRBJ2-7; CDR3aa: CASSLSSGEQYF; CDR3nt: TGTGCCAGCAGCTTATCTAGCGGCGAGCAGTACTTC
d_gene: NA; abundance: NA; v_gene: TRBV23-1; j_gene: TRBJ1-2; CDR3aa: CATHVQSANYGYTF; CDR3nt: TGCGCCACCCATGTACAGTCAGCTAACTATGGCTACACCTTC
d_gene: NA; abundance: few; v_gene: TRBV24-1; j_gene: TRBJ2-1; CDR3aa: CATSDSKQETYNEQFF; CDR3nt: TGTGCCACCAGTGATTCGAAGCAGGAGACCTACAATGAGCAGTTCTTC
d_gene: NA; abundance: few; v_gene: TRBV20-1; j_gene: TRBJ2-7; CDR3aa: CSAPILRGWGNEQYF; CDR3nt: TGCAGTGCTCCAATACTCAGGGGCTGGGGGAACGAGCAGTACTTC
d_gene: NA; abundance: NA; v_gene: TRBV30; j_gene: TRBJ2-7; CDR3aa: CAWSVAPGEEQYF; CDR3nt: TGTGCCTGGAGTGTGGCCCCCGGTGAGGAGCAGTACTTC
d_gene: TRBD1; abundance: NA; v_gene: TRBV30; j_gene: TRBJ1-2; CDR3aa: CAWSVGQGDGYGYTF; CDR3nt: TGTGCCTGGAGTGTAGGACAGGGGGATGGCTATGGCTACACCTTC
d_gene: NA; abundance: NA; v_gene: TRBV12-3/TRBV12-4; j_gene: TRBJ1-5; CDR3aa: CASSLAEGLLQPQHF; CDR3nt: TGTGCCAGCAGTTTAGCGGAGGGCCTTCTGCAGCCCCAGCATTTT
d_gene: NA; abundance: NA; v_gene: TRBV13; j_gene: TRBJ2-1; CDR3aa: CASKQGNSYNEQFF; CDR3nt: TGTGCCAGCAAGCAGGGCAACTCCTACAATGAGCAGTTCTTC
d_gene: TRBD2; abundance: NA; v_gene: TRBV9; j_gene: TRBJ2-1; CDR3aa: CASSVSGGDVYEQFF; CDR3nt: TGTGCCAGCAGCGTTAGCGGGGGGGACGTCTATGAGCAGTTCTTC
d_gene: NA; abundance: few; v_gene: TRBV19; j_gene: TRBJ1-1; CDR3aa: CASSIADAAEAFF; CDR3nt: TGTGCCAGTAGTATTGCTGACGCAGCTGAAGCTTTCTTT
d_gene: NA; abundance: once; v_gene: TRBV11-2; j_gene: TRBJ2-2; CDR3aa: CASRDLTGELFF; CDR3nt: TGTGCCAGCAGAGATCTCACCGGGGAGCTGTTTTTT